The 2 T cell receptor beta chains listed next were all sequenced from one sample in a study of T cell changes during pregnancy in multiple sclerosis. Sequencing was performed with immunoSEQ multiplex PCR; in TCRdb, only in-frame clones are kept and a portion is missing. Among about 49,000 clones listed, roughly 89% were seen once. The input for sequencing was peripheral blood, taken after pregnancy. The receptors come from a female donor in good health, enrolled as a control in a pregnancy study.

This chain joins TRBV5-4 and TRBJ2-7, with TRBD1 identical over 8 bases. Trimming at V came to 4 bases and at J to 6 bases, leaving 6 bases not matched to a gene. The CDR3 is 13 amino acids. Germline lookup yields CDR1 SGHNT and CDR2 YYREEE (reference sequence). The CDR3 reads CASSRNRGFEQYF. Written as DNA, the CDR3 is TGTGCCAGCAGCCGGAACAGGGGGTTCGAGCAGTACTTC.

This chain joins TRBV5-8 and TRBJ1-5; possibly TRBD1 for D (5 bases). The ends were cut back, 4 bases at V and 3 bases at J, with 17 bases in the middle. CDR1 is SGHTS, CDR2 YDEGEE, per germline. There are 16 residues in the CDR3. The CDR3 is CASSGGVRVFNQPQHF. In nucleotides, the CDR3 is TGTGCCAGCAGCGGGGGGGTCAGGGTATTCAATCAGCCCCAGCATTTT.